This T cell receptor beta chain stems from a study of blood T cell repertoires in COVID-19. Study in general: Spain, Italy and the United States supplied samples that represented acute and convalescent COVID-19.

Authors' analysis steps: Quantification of nucleated cells was approximated via reference gene primer amplification. Repertoires were generated with immunoSEQ multiplex PCR, while TCRdb's copy carries only in-frame clones and drops some. From that table come the V and J calls and clone size; the DNA was used to work out D and trimming. The sample consists of about 280,000 clones, approximately 80% of them appearing once. V was clipped by 6 bases and J by 2 bases, with 16 bases between them. Germline values: CDR1 SQVTM, CDR2 ANQGSEA. This CDR3 region has 14 residues. Study members were between roughly 18 and 89 years old and lived in 24 US regions.

This clonotype was sampled from a middle-aged man who had been exposed to COVID-19. V is TRBV29-1 and J is TRBJ2-5; D is perhaps TRBD2 (7 bases). Sequenced input: PBMCs or T cells enriched from blood (not recorded which). The CDR3 nucleotides are TGCAGCGTGGCTATGAGGGGGGGACAAGAGACCCAGTACTTC. This gives the protein CSVAMRGGQETQYF.